The sequence of this TCR beta chain was determined in a study of OX40 agonist ivuxolimab in advanced cancers. Patients had blood sampled at baseline and again on cycle 4 day 1 and cycle 7 day 1. Study-wide results and limits: In the 0.1-3.0 mg/kg groups, partial responders showed among the lowest expansion. Expanded clones belonging to CD8+ T cells outnumbered, on average, those of CD4+.

J gave up 5 bases and V 5 bases, and 9 bases lay outside the gene matches. The CDR3 is 15 residues long. CDR1 and CDR2 from the germline V gene are MDHEN and SYDVKM. With respect to this clone: What it recognizes is unknown.

The table came from immunoSEQ multiplex PCR; TCRdb's copy has only in-frame clones and leaves some out. Here the sample spans about 90,000 clones, 87% being singletons. The J gene is TRBJ2-1, the V gene TRBV28, with TRBD2 matching 7 bases. The source was CD4+ or CD8+ T cells sorted from blood, collected in a trial of the OX40 agonist ivuxolimab. The receptor was derived from an adult with an advanced solid tumor such as melanoma, head and neck, liver or kidney cancer. The CDR3 spells CASSTYGTINNEQFF. Here the CDR3 DNA reads TGTGCCAGCAGTACATACGGGACTATCAACAATGAGCAGTTCTTC.